The 25 T cell receptor beta chains presented below share a single source sample, sequenced in a study of shared clonotypes between healthy human individuals. TCRdb's copy holds only in-frame clones and misses some; the assay was immunoSEQ multiplex PCR. The table records over 850,000 clones, roughly 74% of them present only once. The source material was memory CD4+ T cells from PBMCs. Noted subset: CD45RA-negative fraction. These receptors were taken from a man aged 18 to 29 in good health. Some clones in this sample may be carry-over from other donors' samples.

This clone was detected once. This chain joins TRBV2 and TRBJ2-4, with a tentative D call TRBD1 (6 bases). Germline CDR1 reads SNHLY; CDR2 reads FYNNEI. This CDR3 contains 14 residues. Trimming cost V 1 base and J 5 bases, with 9 bases left between them. The CDR3 DNA reads TGTGCCAGCAGTGAAGACAGGGCGGAAAACATTCAGTACTTC. Translated, it gives CASSEDRAENIQYF.

The CDR3, as DNA: TGTGCCAGCAGCTTAACTAGCGGGAAGGTATACAATGAGCAGTTCTTC. It is translated as CASSLTSGKVYNEQFF. This chain links TRBV7-3 with TRBJ2-1, with 8 bases that match TRBD2. The CDR3 is 16 residues long. V lost 0 bases and J lost 4; bases outside the gene matches: 5. Germline loops: CDR1 SGHTA, CDR2 FQGTGA.

The chain joins TRBV7-8 to TRBJ1-1, with D possibly matching TRBD1 (6 bases). Trimming shortened V by 5 bases and J by 2 bases, and 12 bases separated the two germline ends. Per germline, CDR1 SGHVS and CDR2 FQNEAQ. This CDR3 is built from 14 residues. The CDR3 protein is CASSLGQRNTEAFF. The CDR3 DNA is TGTGCCAGCAGCCTCGGACAGCGAAACACTGAAGCTTTCTTT.

The J gene is TRBJ2-1, the V gene TRBV11-2; a possible D gene is TRBD2 (5 bases). CDR3 length: 15 amino acids. V was shortened by 1 base and J by 4 bases, with 11 bases between the two germline ends. CDR1 and CDR2 (germline): SGHAT, FQNNGV. CDR3 region: CASSLVLATYNEQFF. The CDR3 DNA follows: TGTGCCAGCAGCTTAGTTTTAGCGACATACAATGAGCAGTTCTTC.

V is TRBV5-1 and J is TRBJ1-4; D may be TRBD1 (5 bases). The germline V gene has CDR1 SGHRS and CDR2 YFSETQ. V was clipped by 3 bases and J by 7 bases, with 7 bases between them. This CDR3 contains 12 residues. CDR3 protein: CASSSGGEKLFF. The CDR3 nucleotides are TGCGCCAGCAGCTCGGGGGGTGAAAAACTGTTTTTT.

The chain carries TRBV9 and TRBJ2-3, with D tentatively TRBD1 (6 bases). The CDR3 totals 16 residues. CDR1 and CDR2 (germline): SGDLS, YYNGEE. Between the trimmed V and J ends, which lost 3 bases and 0 bases, there was a span of 14 bases. The CDR3 sequence is CASSAHRVSSTDTQYF. The CDR3, as DNA: TGTGCCAGCAGCGCCCACAGGGTTTCGAGCACAGATACGCAGTATTTT. The full variable domain, its missing parts supplied by reference TRBV9 and TRBJ2-3, is DSGVTQTPKHLITATGQRVTLRCSPRSGDLSVYWYQQSLDQGLQFLIQYYNGEERAKGNILERFSAQQFPDLHSELNLSSLELGDSALYFCASSAHRVSSTDTQYFGPGTRLTVL.

The V call is TRBV2, the J call TRBJ1-1, with 9 positions matching TRBD1. The CDR3 contains 14 residues. J gave up 4 bases and V 6 bases, and 6 bases lay outside the gene matches. Germline V CDR1 and CDR2: SNHLY, FYNNEI. In DNA, the CDR3 is TGTGCCAGCAGCAGACAGGGGGAAAGCACTGAAGCTTTCTTT. Amino acids: CASSRQGESTEAFF.

In its sample, this clone was seen many times. The chain is built from TRBV19 and TRBJ2-2; 12 nucleotides agree with TRBD2. J was trimmed by 5 bases and V by 5 bases; bases with no gene match: 6. In germline, CDR1 is LNHDA, CDR2 SQIVND (reference sequence). This CDR3 comprises 16 residues. CDR3 sequence: CASSVLAGGQTGELFF. As DNA, the CDR3 is TGTGCCAGTAGTGTACTAGCGGGAGGTCAAACCGGGGAGCTGTTTTTT.

The CDR3 nucleotides read TGTGCCAGCAGTTCACCAGGGAGTAGGTTATCCGGGGAGCTGTTTTTT. Amino acid sequence: CASSSPGSRLSGELFF. J is TRBJ2-2 and V is TRBV28; D may be TRBD1 or TRBD2 (5 bases each). CDR3 length: 16 residues. The V end was cut by 4 bases, the J end by 6 bases, with 18 bases between. Looked up from germline, CDR1 is MDHEN and CDR2 is SYDVKM.

For the CDR3, the DNA is TGTGCCAGCAGCTTGTCGAGCCTCGGGGGCACTGAAGCTTTCTTT. Translation gives CASSLSSLGGTEAFF. The V and J genes are TRBV5-4 and TRBJ1-1; D is perhaps TRBD1 (5 bases). The CDR3 has 15 residues. Germline V gives CDR1 SGHNT, CDR2 YYREEE (reference sequence). Trimming removed 1 base from V and 4 bases from J, with 14 bases in between. Full variable domain (rest looked up from reference TRBV5-4 and TRBJ1-1): ETGVTQSPTHLIKTRGQQVTLRCSSQSGHNTVSWYQQALGQGPQFIFQYYREEENGRGNFPPRFSGLQFPNYSSELNVNALELDDSALYLCASSLSSLGGTEAFFGQGTRLTVV.

This clone was seen just once. Other DNA sequences in the same sample also yield this CDR3. The rearrangement links TRBV9 to TRBJ2-1; D remains unclear. The CDR3 length is 14 residues. Germline assignment: CDR1 SGDLS and CDR2 YYNGEE. V was shortened by 2 bases and J by 6 bases, with 12 bases between the two germline ends. The CDR3 sequence is CASSVGGFGNEQFF. As DNA, the CDR3 is TGTGCCAGCAGCGTGGGTGGGTTCGGCAATGAGCAGTTCTTC.

The CDR3 DNA sequence: TGTGCCAGCAGCGTAGACAGCACCGGGGAGCTGTTTTTT. It specifies CASSVDSTGELFF. This chain joins TRBV2 and TRBJ2-2; TRBD1 is a possible D gene (5 bases). V shed 6 bases and J shed 4 bases, with 9 bases lying between them. The CDR3 spans 13 residues. CDR1 and CDR2 from the germline V gene are SNHLY and FYNNEI.

This clone was seen only once. This sample includes further DNA sequences coding for the same CDR3. The genes are TRBV7-9 and TRBJ2-2; D not resolved. Germline V gives CDR1 SEHNR, CDR2 FQNEAQ (reference sequence). This CDR3 is built from 15 residues. V lost 3 bases, J lost 0 bases, and 8 bases lay in between. CDR3 nucleotides: TGTGCCAGCAGCTTGGGTAACGCGAACACCGGGGAGCTGTTTTTT. It codes for CASSLGNANTGELFF.

The V and J genes are TRBV28 and TRBJ1-2, with no clear D. The CDR3 spans 17 residues. V lost 6 bases and J lost 0, with 20 bases in between. Germline values: CDR1 MDHEN, CDR2 SYDVKM. Here the CDR3 reads CASRQPLDGKANYGYTF. The CDR3 DNA reads TGTGCCAGCAGGCAACCCCTGGACGGAAAAGCTAACTATGGCTACACCTTC.

The rearrangement links TRBV5-1 to TRBJ2-3; D is perhaps TRBD1 (5 bases). Trimming took 7 bases from V and 4 from J, leaving 7 bases between them. The germline V gene encodes CDR1 SGHRS and CDR2 YFSETQ. CDR3 length: 11 residues. CDR3 sequence reads: CASAGPDTQYF. The CDR3 coding sequence is TGCGCCAGCGCAGGGCCAGATACGCAGTATTTT.

This clone has more than one count but fewer than ten. The CDR3 DNA is TGTGCCTGGAGACGGGGTAGGCAAGGCACAGATACGCAGTATTTT. Translation gives CAWRRGRQGTDTQYF. J is TRBJ2-3 and V is TRBV30; a weak D match, TRBD2 (5 bases). The V end lost 3 bases, the J end lost 1 base, and 14 bases lay between the germline ends. Germline CDR1 GTSNPN, CDR2 SVGIG (reference sequence). This CDR3 comprises 15 residues.

The chain couples TRBV5-3 to TRBJ1-1; a weak D match, TRBD1 (5 bases). TRBV5-3 is known as an ORF, though its function is uncertain. The ends were cut back, 6 bases at V and 4 bases at J, with 16 bases in the middle. The CDR3 length is 14 residues. The CDR3 loop is CARKGAYQVTEAFF. The CDR3 DNA follows: TGTGCCAGAAAAGGGGCCTACCAGGTCACTGAAGCTTTCTTT.

This clone was seen more than once but under ten times. This sequence joins TRBV20-1 and TRBJ1-1, with unresolved D. Trimming shortened V by 3 bases and J by 9 bases, and 11 bases separated the two germline ends. This CDR3 is 11 amino acids long. CDR1 is DFQATT, CDR2 SNEGSKA, per germline (reference sequence). CDR3 amino acids: CSASLGQQAFF. The CDR3 DNA is TGCAGTGCTAGCCTCGGTCAACAAGCTTTCTTT.

The chain is built from TRBV6-1 and TRBJ2-7; 10 bases map to TRBD1. Germline values: CDR1 MNHNS, CDR2 SASEGT. V dropped 8 bases and J dropped 5; count of bases not matched to a gene: 9. CDR3 length equals 14 residues. For the CDR3, the DNA is TGTGCCAGCTCCTCCCGGGACAGGGGCAACGAGCAGTACTTC. It codes for CASSSRDRGNEQYF.

V usage is TRBV7-8 and J usage is TRBJ2-1; the match to TRBD2 covers 11 bases. V lost 6 bases and J lost 7; bases outside the gene matches: 5. Germline lookup yields CDR1 SGHVS and CDR2 FQNEAQ. The CDR3 loop spans 14 amino acids. CDR3 in DNA: TGTGCCAGCAGAAGGTCTAGCGGGAGGAATGAGCAGTTCTTC. Amino acid sequence: CASRRSSGRNEQFF. Full variable domain (missing parts from reference TRBV7-8 and TRBJ2-1): GAGVSQSPRYKVAKRGQDVALRCDPISGHVSLFWYQQALGQGPEFLTYFQNEAQLDKSGLPSDRFFAERPEGSVSTLKIQRTQQEDSAVYLCASRRSSGRNEQFFGPGTRLTVL.

This clone was recorded many times. The chain carries TRBV7-8 and TRBJ1-2, with a tentative D call TRBD1 (5 bases). Trimming removed 7 bases from V and 7 bases from J, with 19 bases in between. The germline V gene encodes CDR1 SGHVS and CDR2 FQNEAQ. CDR3 size: 14 residues. CDR3 nucleotides: TGTGCCAGCATCCCGTGGGGGGTCCTTAGTGGCTACACCTTC. This gives the protein CASIPWGVLSGYTF. The whole variable domain, filled in from reference TRBV7-8 and TRBJ1-2, reads GAGVSQSPRYKVAKRGQDVALRCDPISGHVSLFWYQQALGQGPEFLTYFQNEAQLDKSGLPSDRFFAERPEGSVSTLKIQRTQQEDSAVYLCASIPWGVLSGYTFGSGTRLTVV.

The chain links TRBV6-5 to TRBJ2-4, with unresolved D. Trimming pared 6 bases from V and 0 bases from J, leaving 9 bases between. The CDR3 has 14 amino acids. Germline V gene sequence: CDR1 MNHEY, CDR2 SVGAGI. CDR3 DNA sequence: TGTGCCAGCAGCCCCAGGATAGCCAAAAACATTCAGTACTTC. Encoded protein: CASSPRIAKNIQYF.

This clone has just a few counts. The chain employs TRBV7-9 and TRBJ1-4; no reliable D call. V was shortened by 5 bases and J by 7 bases, with 11 bases between the two germline ends. CDR1 is SEHNR, CDR2 FQNEAQ, per germline (reference sequence). The CDR3 loop spans 13 amino acids. CDR3 sequence: CASSVEAGEKLFF. The CDR3 DNA follows: TGTGCCAGCAGCGTGGAGGCGGGTGAAAAACTGTTTTTT.

This chain uses TRBV4-3 with TRBJ2-1; the match to TRBD2 covers 14 bases. The CDR3 runs to 20 residues. Trimming cost V 4 bases and J 0 bases; bases outside gene matches: 11. CDR1 is LGHNA and CDR2 is YSLEER in the germline V gene. The CDR3 DNA reads TGCGCCAGCAGCCCTGGACTAGCGGGAGGTATATTGGCCTCCTACAATGAGCAGTTCTTC. Residues: CASSPGLAGGILASYNEQFF.

DNA of the CDR3: TGTGCCAGCAGCCCTGTAAGGGTCAGGGAGGACGAGCAGTACTTC. This sequence encodes CASSPVRVREDEQYF. The rearrangement links TRBV7-6 to TRBJ2-7; D perhaps matches TRBD2 (6 bases). V was pared by 5 bases and J by 5 bases, with 19 bases between. From germline, CDR1 is SGHVS and CDR2 FNYEAQ. This CDR3 region has 15 residues.